Sequencing of this T cell receptor beta chain was carried out in a study of tumor T cells in aggressive B-cell lymphoma. CDR1 MDHEN and CDR2 SYDVKM come from the germline V gene. The CDR3 has 12 residues. The V end was cut by 5 bases, the J end by 5 bases, with 9 bases between. The protocol was immunoSEQ multiplex PCR, while the TCRdb copy is restricted to in-frame clones and leaves out a portion. Counted here are 8,500 to 9,500 clones, around 83% occurring once; the ten biggest clones make up under 4%. The TCR sequence derives from an adult with diffuse large B cell lymphoma. This sequence joins TRBV28 and TRBJ1-2, with D uncertain. Material for sequencing was tumor tissue. CDR3 DNA sequence: TGTGCCAGCAGTCCATCACAGTATGGCTACACCTTC. The encoded protein is CASSPSQYGYTF.